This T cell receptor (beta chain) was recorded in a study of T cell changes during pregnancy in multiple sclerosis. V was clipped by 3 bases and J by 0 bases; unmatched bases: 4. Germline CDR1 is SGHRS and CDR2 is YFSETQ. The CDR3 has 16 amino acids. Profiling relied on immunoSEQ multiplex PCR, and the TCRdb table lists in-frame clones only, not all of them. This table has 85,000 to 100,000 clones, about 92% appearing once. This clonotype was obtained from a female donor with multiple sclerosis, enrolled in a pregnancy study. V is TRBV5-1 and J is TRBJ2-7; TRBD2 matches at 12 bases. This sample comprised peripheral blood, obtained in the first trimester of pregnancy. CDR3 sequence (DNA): TGCGCCAGCAGCTCACGGACTAGCGGGACCTCCTACGAGCAGTACTTC. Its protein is CASSSRTSGTSYEQYF.